Sequencing of this TCR beta chain was carried out in a study of blood T cell repertoires in COVID-19. On the study more broadly: In each case, the material was cDNA or gDNA derived from T cells, B-cell-depleted T cells, or PBMCs.

This CDR3 has 16 amino acids. With V trimmed by 4 bases and J by 5 bases, 11 bases remained unmatched. Per germline, CDR1 SGHNT and CDR2 YYREEE (reference sequence). Using immunoSEQ multiplex PCR, the repertoire was profiled, and TCRdb retains in-frame clones only, with some absent. The sample consists of 200,000 to 250,000 clones, around 88% of them appearing once. Sequenced material: peripheral blood. This TCR was sampled from a woman in her thirties who had recovered from COVID-19. This chain connects TRBV5-4 to TRBJ2-5; 10 bases are shared with TRBD2. In DNA, the CDR3 is TGTGCCAGCAGCCCTAGCGGGGGATTGGGACCGGAGACCCAGTACTTC. Protein: CASSPSGGLGPETQYF.